This T cell receptor (beta chain) was sequenced in a study of human T cells and chemical hapten exposure. Findings and caveats of the study: It was expanded TCRs that formed significantly more large CDR3 similarity clusters than controls did. Alopecia affected the donors, so their immune response may differ from healthy people's.

Regarding this clonotype: What it binds is not known.

TCRdb reprocessed the RACE reads with MiXCR, giving one entry per CDR3 protein. The table has about 380,000 distinct CDR3 sequences, roughly 4.8% seen once. Specified time point: patch test 1, 2 weeks after DPC sensitization. Treatment in this sample: therapeutic diphenylcyclopropenone sensitization with weekly scalp DPC. Germline V gene data show CDR1 as SGHNT and CDR2 as YYREEE (reference sequence). V shed 4 bases and J 4 bases; nucleotides not matched to a gene: 11. This CDR3 comprises 17 residues. The TCR was taken from a woman aged 45 to 65 with alopecia areata. Some clones in this sample may be carry-over from other donors' samples. Source: whole blood, taken in connection with sensitization to the hapten diphenylcyclopropenone (DPC). V gene TRBV5-4 combines with J gene TRBJ2-5; 12 positions agree with TRBD2. CDR3 loop: CASSGRTSGNRVETQYF. For the CDR3, the DNA is TGTGCCAGCAGCGGGAGGACTAGCGGGAACCGTGTAGAGACCCAGTACTTC.